This section outlines one T cell receptor (beta chain) sequence together with its context. Its antigen remains unidentified. The data are from a study of shared clonotypes between healthy human individuals. Study results and caveats: Rarefaction demonstrated incomplete sorted-subset sequencing despite large depth.

This CDR3 has 16 residues. The V gene's germline CDR1 is SGHDT and CDR2 YYEEEE. Trimming removed 3 bases at V and 6 bases at J, with 18 bases between. Method: immunoSEQ multiplex PCR; TCRdb's copy keeps in-frame clones and lacks some. The sample holds about 1 million clones, about 77% seen once. This chain uses TRBV5-6 with TRBJ2-2; possibly TRBD2 for D (5 bases). This receptor was obtained from a man in his late teens or twenties in good health. Source material: memory CD4+ T cells sorted from blood. Specified subset: CD45RA-negative fraction. The chain's CDR3 is CASSSLLDPSAGELFF. The CDR3 region has the DNA TGTGCCAGCAGCTCCCTACTAGACCCCTCCGCCGGGGAGCTGTTTTTT.